The present T cell receptor (beta chain) was sequenced within a study of blood T cell repertoires in COVID-19. About the study: Sites across the United States, Italy and Spain contributed samples from acute and convalescent COVID-19. T cells, B-cell-depleted T cells, or PBMCs supplied cDNA or gDNA.

Categorization into cohorts depended on clinical history that participants reported. The CDR3 length is 12 residues. Germline CDR1 MNHNY, CDR2 SVGAGI (reference sequence). Trimming shortened V by 10 bases and J by 8 bases, and 17 bases separated the two germline ends. Per the authors' pipeline: How many nucleated cells were present was estimated from reference gene primer amplification. Clones were sequenced by immunoSEQ multiplex PCR, and TCRdb holds only the in-frame ones, with some missing. The V and J calls and clone size are taken from that table; D and trimming were inferred from the DNA. The sample includes under 300,000 clones, roughly 90% of them seen just once.

The source is a woman aged 60-70 years who had recovered from COVID-19. Sequenced input: PBMCs or T cells enriched from blood (not recorded which). This chain uses TRBV6-6 with TRBJ1-2; unclear D gene. CDR3 coding DNA: TGTGCCACCTCCGAACCACAAAGAGGCTACACCTTC. Translated, it gives CATSEPQRGYTF.